The T cell receptor beta chain described here comes from a study of T-cell reconstitution after alpha-beta-depleted transplantation in children. During its preparation, the TCRbeta library received unique molecular identifiers. TCRdb reprocessed the PCR reads with MiXCR, giving one entry per CDR3 protein. The data contain about 420,000 distinct CDR3 sequences, roughly 10% of them singletons. This clonotype has only a few counts. The length of the CDR3 is 19 residues. With V trimmed by 2 bases and J by 7 bases, 18 bases remained unmatched. Per germline, CDR1 DFQATT and CDR2 SNEGSKA (reference sequence).

The sample consisted of PBMCs from the stem cell graft donor, taken from the stem cell graft. This receptor was identified in a human donor who donated a stem cell graft to a child with acute myeloid leukemia. The chain is built from TRBV20-1 and TRBJ2-1, with 12 nucleotides matching TRBD2. The CDR3 coding sequence is TGCAGTGCTAGATCCTACAAATCTAGACTAGCGGGGGACTATAATGAGCAGTTCTTC. This gives the protein CSARSYKSRLAGDYNEQFF.